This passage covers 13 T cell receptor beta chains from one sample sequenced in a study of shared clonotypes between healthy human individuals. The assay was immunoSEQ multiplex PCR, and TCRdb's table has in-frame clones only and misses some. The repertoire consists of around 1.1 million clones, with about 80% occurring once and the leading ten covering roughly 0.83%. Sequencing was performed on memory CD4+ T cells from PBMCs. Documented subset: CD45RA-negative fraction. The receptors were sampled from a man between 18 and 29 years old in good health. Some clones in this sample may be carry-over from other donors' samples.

The CDR3 region has the DNA TGTGCCAGCAGTGATCTACAGGAAGCTTTCTTT. Translation gives CASSDLQEAFF. The V call is TRBV2, the J call TRBJ1-1; D not certain. The CDR3 runs to 11 residues. Germline values: CDR1 SNHLY, CDR2 FYNNEI. With 3 bases removed from V and 8 bases from J, the gap between germline ends came to 7 bases. The full variable domain, rest sourced from reference TRBV2 and TRBJ1-1, is EPEVTQTPSHQVTQMGQEVILRCVPISNHLYFYWYRQILGQKVEFLVSFYNNEISEKSEIFDDQFSVERPDGSNFTLKIRSTKLEDSAMYFCASSDLQEAFFGQGTRLTVV.

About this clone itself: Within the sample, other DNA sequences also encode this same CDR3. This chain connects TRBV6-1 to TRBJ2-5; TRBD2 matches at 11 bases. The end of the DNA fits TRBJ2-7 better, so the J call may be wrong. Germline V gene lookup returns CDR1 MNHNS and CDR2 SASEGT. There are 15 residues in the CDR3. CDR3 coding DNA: TGTGCCAGCGAAGGAACTAGCGGGAGTTCCTACGAGCAGTACTTC. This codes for CASEGTSGSSYEQYF.

Here the CDR3 reads CATQREGRRLYTQYF. CDR3 in DNA: TGTGCCACCCAGCGGGAGGGCCGTCGTTTGTATACGCAGTATTTT. The J gene is TRBJ2-3, the V gene TRBV28; the match to TRBD2 covers 10 bases. The germline CDR1 and CDR2 sequences are MDHEN and SYDVKM. The J segment lost 7 bases and the V segment lost 10 bases, leaving 14 bases of the junction unmatched. The length of the CDR3 is 15 residues.

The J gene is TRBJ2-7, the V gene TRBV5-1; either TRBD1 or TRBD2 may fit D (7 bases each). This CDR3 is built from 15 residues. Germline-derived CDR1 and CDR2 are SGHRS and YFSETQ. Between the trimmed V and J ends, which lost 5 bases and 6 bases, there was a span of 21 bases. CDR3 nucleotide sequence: TGCGCCAGCAGGAGGGACAGCGGCACGGGGGGCGAGCAGTACTTC. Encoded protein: CASRRDSGTGGEQYF.

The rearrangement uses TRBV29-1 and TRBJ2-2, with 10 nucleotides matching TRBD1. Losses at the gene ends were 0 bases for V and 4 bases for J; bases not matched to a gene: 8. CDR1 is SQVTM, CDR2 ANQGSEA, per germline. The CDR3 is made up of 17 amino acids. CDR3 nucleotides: TGCAGCGTTGAAGAACCGGGACAGGGGCGGGCCACCGGGGAGCTGTTTTTT. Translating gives CSVEEPGQGRATGELFF.

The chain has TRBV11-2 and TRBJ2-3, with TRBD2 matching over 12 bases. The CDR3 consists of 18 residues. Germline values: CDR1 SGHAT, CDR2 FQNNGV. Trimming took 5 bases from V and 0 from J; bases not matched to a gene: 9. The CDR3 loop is CASSKLAGGSASTDTQYF. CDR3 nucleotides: TGTGCCAGCAGCAAACTAGCGGGAGGTTCTGCTAGCACAGATACGCAGTATTTT.

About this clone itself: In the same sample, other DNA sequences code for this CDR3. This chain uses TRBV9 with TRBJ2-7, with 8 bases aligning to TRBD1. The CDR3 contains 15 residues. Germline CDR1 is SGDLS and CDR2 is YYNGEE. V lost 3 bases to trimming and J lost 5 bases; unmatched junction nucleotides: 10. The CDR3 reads CASSAGQGWGNEQYF. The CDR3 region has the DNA TGTGCCAGCAGCGCCGGACAGGGTTGGGGTAACGAGCAGTACTTC. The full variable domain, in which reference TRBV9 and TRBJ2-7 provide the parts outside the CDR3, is DSGVTQTPKHLITATGQRVTLRCSPRSGDLSVYWYQQSLDQGLQFLIQYYNGEERAKGNILERFSAQQFPDLHSELNLSSLELGDSALYFCASSAGQGWGNEQYFGPGTRLTVT.

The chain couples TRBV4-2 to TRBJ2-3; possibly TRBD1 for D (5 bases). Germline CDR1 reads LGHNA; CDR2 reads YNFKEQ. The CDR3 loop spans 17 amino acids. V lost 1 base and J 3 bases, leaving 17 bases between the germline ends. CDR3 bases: TGTGCCAGCAGCCAAGCCGCCCGGAGTAGGGGAACAGATACGCAGTATTTT. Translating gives CASSQAARSRGTDTQYF.

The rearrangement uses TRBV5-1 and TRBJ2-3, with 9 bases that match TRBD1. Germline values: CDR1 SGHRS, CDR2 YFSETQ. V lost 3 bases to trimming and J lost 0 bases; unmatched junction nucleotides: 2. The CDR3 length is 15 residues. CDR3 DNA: TGCGCCAGCAGCTGGGGGACAGGGAGCACAGATACGCAGTATTTT. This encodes CASSWGTGSTDTQYF.

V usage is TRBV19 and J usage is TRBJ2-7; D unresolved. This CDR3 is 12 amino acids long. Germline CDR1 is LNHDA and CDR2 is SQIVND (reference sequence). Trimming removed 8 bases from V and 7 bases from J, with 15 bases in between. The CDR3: CASQGSIKEQYF. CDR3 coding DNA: TGTGCCAGTCAAGGCAGTATCAAAGAGCAGTACTTC.

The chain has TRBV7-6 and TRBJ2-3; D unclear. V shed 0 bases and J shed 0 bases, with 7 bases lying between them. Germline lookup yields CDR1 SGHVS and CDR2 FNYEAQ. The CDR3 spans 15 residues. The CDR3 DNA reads TGTGCCAGCAGCTTAGCGGCGGCCAGCACAGATACGCAGTATTTT. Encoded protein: CASSLAAASTDTQYF.

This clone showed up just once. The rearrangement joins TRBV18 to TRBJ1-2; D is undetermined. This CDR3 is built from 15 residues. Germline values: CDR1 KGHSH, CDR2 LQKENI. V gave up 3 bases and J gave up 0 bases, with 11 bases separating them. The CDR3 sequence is CASSPEVLTNYGYTF. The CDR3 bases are TGTGCCAGCTCACCGGAGGTACTGACTAACTATGGCTACACCTTC.

This chain's CDR3 is CASSWRTGEDTQYF. The CDR3, as DNA: TGTGCCAGCAGTTGGAGGACAGGGGAGGATACGCAGTATTTT. The chain uses TRBV27 and TRBJ2-3; 9 bases align to TRBD1. V was clipped by 4 bases and J by 6 bases; unmatched bases: 5. The CDR3 has 14 amino acids. In germline, CDR1 is MNHEY, CDR2 SMNVEV (reference sequence).